The T cell receptor (beta chain) under discussion was sequenced for a study of a mutant IDH1 vaccine in newly diagnosed glioma. Study background: Pretreatment consisted of radiotherapy, temozolomide, or both, with most receiving both.

Between the trimmed V and J ends, which lost 2 bases and 0 bases, there was a span of 3 bases. Germline V CDR1 and CDR2: KGHSH, LQKENI. This CDR3 has 13 residues. Study-level results: Top peripheral T cell clonotype shifts appeared unrelated to pseudoprogression. Immune responses arising from the vaccine appeared in 80% to 95% of patients.

Time point here: week 35, safety follow-up. Topical imiquimod was applied with each vaccine dose, which held 300 ug of mutant IDH1 20-mer peptide. During weeks 1, 3, 5, 7, 11, 15, 19 and 23, patients received eight vaccinations. Clones were read by immunoSEQ multiplex PCR, and TCRdb kept only the in-frame ones, dropping some. The table lists about 32,000 clones, approximately 80% of them singletons. As for this clone: Its antigen is unknown.

This rearrangement joins TRBV18 to TRBJ2-3; D gene uncertain. Specimen: PBMCs, collected from a glioma patient whose treatment included an IDH1 peptide vaccine. The TCR originated in a woman in her 40s with glioma. CDR3 nucleotides: TGTGCCAGCTCACCAGGGAGCACAGATACGCAGTATTTT. Its translation: CASSPGSTDTQYF.